Listed below are T cell receptor beta chains from one sample, sequenced in a study of healthy donors' naive CD4 and CD8 T cells. One entry per CDR3 protein results from TCRdb running MiXCR on the reads. The sample has 150,000 to 200,000 distinct CDR3 sequences, 65% to 80% seen once. Material for sequencing was naive CD4+ and CD8+ T cells sorted from blood, pooled from several donors. The source of these receptors is a pool of human donors in good health; the sample pools cells from several healthy donors. Both conserved end residues are part of each CDR3. Fields, in order: clone size, J gene, V gene, D gene, CDR3 protein, CDR3 DNA. A D gene is named only where the DNA matches it firmly. Clone size appears in some rows only: once, few, many, or a class for an expanded clone.

abundance: -; j_gene: TRBJ1-1; v_gene: TRBV24-1; d_gene: -; CDR3aa: CATSEFRDRREAFF; CDR3nt: TGTGCCACCAGTGAATTCCGGGACCGAAGGGAAGCTTTCTTT
abundance: -; j_gene: TRBJ2-3; v_gene: TRBV29-1; d_gene: -; CDR3aa: CSVGTTTDTQYF; CDR3nt: TGCAGCGTTGGAACGACCACAGATACGCAGTATTTT
abundance: -; j_gene: TRBJ2-7; v_gene: TRBV7-9; d_gene: -; CDR3aa: CASSHLRGRVRGEQYF; CDR3nt: TGTGCCAGCAGCCACTTGCGGGGCAGGGTACGAGGCGAGCAGTACTTC
abundance: -; j_gene: TRBJ1-6; v_gene: TRBV6-5; d_gene: -; CDR3aa: CASRKSGGDNSPLHF; CDR3nt: TGTGCCAGCAGGAAAAGTGGGGGTGATAATTCACCCCTCCACTTT
abundance: -; j_gene: TRBJ2-3; v_gene: TRBV15; d_gene: -; CDR3aa: CATSRTPRPDSGPDTQYF; CDR3nt: TGTGCCACCAGCAGAACTCCTCGCCCGGACTCTGGGCCTGATACGCAGTATTTT
abundance: -; j_gene: TRBJ2-2; v_gene: TRBV27; d_gene: -; CDR3aa: CASSSPAAGELFF; CDR3nt: TGTGCCAGCAGTTCCCCTGCGGCCGGGGAGCTGTTTTTT
abundance: -; j_gene: TRBJ1-1; v_gene: TRBV6-2/TRBV6-3; d_gene: -; CDR3aa: CASRDSGHLNTEAFF; CDR3nt: TGTGCCAGCAGAGATTCGGGACATTTGAACACTGAAGCTTTCTTT
abundance: once; j_gene: TRBJ2-1; v_gene: TRBV6-6; d_gene: TRBD2; CDR3aa: CASSYSGLADNEQFF; CDR3nt: TGTGCCAGCAGTTACTCGGGTCTAGCGGACAATGAGCAGTTCTTC
abundance: few; j_gene: TRBJ1-2; v_gene: TRBV19; d_gene: -; CDR3aa: CATRRSLINYGYTF; CDR3nt: TGTGCCACCCGGAGGAGCTTAATTAACTATGGCTACACCTTC
abundance: -; j_gene: TRBJ2-3; v_gene: TRBV6-5; d_gene: TRBD1; CDR3aa: CASRAYQGDRDTQYF; CDR3nt: TGTGCCAGCAGGGCCTATCAGGGGGATAGAGATACGCAGTATTTT
abundance: -; j_gene: TRBJ1-2; v_gene: TRBV7-8; d_gene: TRBD1; CDR3aa: CASSLTGGFGYGYTF; CDR3nt: TGTGCCAGCAGCTTAACAGGGGGCTTTGGCTATGGCTACACCTTC
abundance: few; j_gene: TRBJ2-1; v_gene: TRBV5-6; d_gene: -; CDR3aa: CASSFRINEQFF; CDR3nt: TGTGCCAGCAGCTTCAGAATCAATGAGCAGTTCTTC
abundance: once; j_gene: TRBJ2-1; v_gene: TRBV6-5; d_gene: TRBD2; CDR3aa: CASTFRRTSGIGEQFF; CDR3nt: TGTGCCAGCACCTTTCGCCGGACTAGCGGGATAGGTGAGCAGTTCTTC
abundance: -; j_gene: TRBJ2-7; v_gene: TRBV29-1; d_gene: -; CDR3aa: CSVLRAHEQYF; CDR3nt: TGCAGCGTTCTCAGGGCCCACGAGCAGTACTTC
abundance: -; j_gene: TRBJ1-1; v_gene: TRBV29-1; d_gene: -; CDR3aa: CSALSRVTEAFF; CDR3nt: TGCAGCGCCCTTTCCAGGGTCACTGAAGCTTTCTTT
abundance: -; j_gene: TRBJ2-5; v_gene: TRBV29-1; d_gene: -; CDR3aa: CSLKTPGDGETQYF; CDR3nt: TGCAGCCTAAAGACCCCAGGGGACGGGGAGACCCAGTACTTC
abundance: -; j_gene: TRBJ2-1; v_gene: TRBV30; d_gene: -; CDR3aa: CAWSYSNEQFF; CDR3nt: TGTGCCTGGAGTTACAGCAATGAGCAGTTCTTC
abundance: once; j_gene: TRBJ1-5; v_gene: TRBV6-5; d_gene: -; CDR3aa: CASSPVSQSRSNQPQHF; CDR3nt: TGTGCCAGCAGTCCAGTATCCCAGTCGCGTAGCAATCAGCCCCAGCATTTT
abundance: -; j_gene: TRBJ1-2; v_gene: TRBV5-1; d_gene: TRBD1; CDR3aa: CASSLVGGQGNGYTF; CDR3nt: TGCGCCAGCAGCTTGGTCGGGGGACAGGGAAACGGCTACACCTTC
abundance: -; j_gene: TRBJ1-6; v_gene: TRBV7-8; d_gene: -; CDR3aa: CASSLDYRNHSPLHF; CDR3nt: TGTGCCAGCAGCTTAGACTACCGGAATCATTCACCCCTCCACTTT
abundance: -; j_gene: TRBJ2-7; v_gene: TRBV6-1; d_gene: -; CDR3aa: CASSPLTGNYEQYF; CDR3nt: TGTGCCAGCAGTCCACTGACAGGCAACTACGAGCAGTACTTC
abundance: -; j_gene: TRBJ1-1; v_gene: TRBV19; d_gene: -; CDR3aa: CASSITGRPDTEAFF; CDR3nt: TGTGCCAGTAGTATAACGGGACGGCCGGACACTGAAGCTTTCTTT
abundance: -; j_gene: TRBJ1-1; v_gene: TRBV12-3/TRBV12-4; d_gene: -; CDR3aa: CASSPPRTWDSDTEAFF; CDR3nt: TGTGCCAGCAGTCCCCCACGGACCTGGGATTCGGACACTGAAGCTTTCTTT
abundance: -; j_gene: TRBJ1-5; v_gene: TRBV6-2/TRBV6-3; d_gene: -; CDR3aa: CASSYFLEALNQPQHF; CDR3nt: TGTGCCAGCAGTTACTTTCTGGAGGCGCTCAATCAGCCCCAGCATTTT